Listed below are T cell receptor beta chains from one sample, sequenced in a study of identical twins. TCRdb re-called the 5' RACE reads with MiXCR, one entry per CDR3 protein. The sample includes 300,000 or so distinct CDR3 sequences, less than 9.5% of them seen just once. These same records also appear under a second study, on yellow fever vaccine responses in identical twins.

Source material: CD8+ T cells sorted from blood. These receptors all come from a woman between 18 and 29 years old in good health. Each CDR3 is given with its conserved first and last residue. The D gene is left open where the match is weak. Clone size appears in some rows only: once, few, many, or a class for an expanded clone.

clone_size,v_call,j_call,d_call,cdr3_aa,cdr3_nt
many,TRBV6-2/TRBV6-3,TRBJ2-2,TRBD1,CASSGPTGPTGELFF,TGTGCCAGCAGTGGCCCGACAGGGCCCACCGGGGAGCTGTTTTTT
many,TRBV6-5,TRBJ2-3,TRBD2,CASSYASGRGADTQYF,TGTGCCAGCAGTTACGCTAGCGGGAGGGGAGCAGATACGCAGTATTTT
many,TRBV11-2,TRBJ1-1,-,CASSLVWGNTEAFF,TGTGCCAGCAGCTTAGTCTGGGGGAACACTGAAGCTTTCTTT
few,TRBV3-1,TRBJ2-3,-,CASSPPGTGFTDTQYF,TGTGCCAGCAGCCCGCCCGGAACGGGTTTCACAGATACGCAGTATTTT
many,TRBV10-3,TRBJ2-7,TRBD1,CAITDDRDRLYF,TGTGCCATCACCGATGACCGGGACAGGCTTTACTTC
-,TRBV20-1,TRBJ1-4,-,CSALGIPGGSANEKLFF,TGCAGTGCCCTAGGAATTCCGGGTGGGTCGGCTAATGAAAAACTGTTTTTT
few,TRBV4-1,TRBJ2-5,TRBD2,CASSQEGGTRGETQYF,TGCGCCAGCAGCCAAGAGGGAGGGACCCGGGGTGAGACCCAGTACTTC
many,TRBV12-3/TRBV12-4,TRBJ2-1,TRBD2,CAISLGGVEQFF,TGTGCCATCAGTCTGGGGGGGGTGGAGCAGTTCTTC
many,TRBV29-1,TRBJ2-6,-,CSVETGSGANVLTF,TGCAGCGTTGAGACAGGCTCTGGGGCCAACGTCCTGACTTTC
many,TRBV6-5,TRBJ2-2,-,CASSYSTDTGELFF,TGTGCCAGCAGTTACTCTACGGACACCGGGGAGCTGTTTTTT
many,TRBV27,TRBJ1-1,-,CASSLDGAAFF,TGTGCCAGCAGTTTAGATGGGGCGGCTTTCTTT
-,TRBV4-1,TRBJ2-7,-,CASSQEAITYEQYF,TGCGCCAGCAGCCAAGAGGCTATCACCTACGAGCAGTACTTC
-,TRBV6-1,TRBJ2-5,-,CASSQGIQETQYF,TGTGCCAGCAGTCAGGGGATACAAGAGACCCAGTACTTC
-,TRBV12-3/TRBV12-4,TRBJ2-3,-,CASSFLWEHTDTQYF,TGTGCCAGCAGTTTTCTCTGGGAACACACAGATACGCAGTATTTT
few,TRBV20-1,TRBJ2-2,TRBD1,CSARAGTGNENTGELFF,TGCAGTGCTAGAGCCGGGACAGGGAACGAGAACACCGGGGAGCTGTTTTTT
-,TRBV12-3/TRBV12-4,TRBJ1-1,-,CASSLAPGYLNTEAFF,TGTGCCAGCAGTTTAGCGCCGGGGTACCTCAACACTGAAGCTTTCTTT
few,TRBV3-1,TRBJ1-3,-,CASSQAPGAPENTIYF,TGTGCCAGCAGCCAAGCTCCAGGGGCGCCCGAAAACACCATATATTTT
-,TRBV6-1,TRBJ1-5,TRBD1,CASGGGGNQPQHF,TGTGCCAGCGGAGGGGGCGGCAATCAGCCCCAGCATTTT
many,TRBV7-2,TRBJ2-7,-,CASSLISYEQYF,TGTGCCAGCAGCTTAATTTCCTACGAGCAGTACTTC
-,TRBV30,TRBJ2-4,-,CAWGDGNIQYF,TGTGCCTGGGGAGATGGAAACATTCAGTACTTC
few,TRBV27,TRBJ2-1,TRBD2,CASSFPGLAGGPYNEQFF,TGTGCCAGCAGTTTCCCCGGACTAGCGGGGGGGCCCTACAATGAGCAGTTCTTC
-,TRBV5-6,TRBJ2-1,-,CASSLWRGVNEQFF,TGTGCCAGCAGCTTGTGGAGGGGGGTAAATGAGCAGTTCTTC
-,TRBV19,TRBJ2-1,-,CASRFYNEQFF,TGTGCCAGTAGGTTTTACAATGAGCAGTTCTTC
many,TRBV7-9,TRBJ2-7,-,CASSPVNRDGPYEQYF,TGTGCCAGCAGCCCAGTAAACCGGGACGGGCCCTACGAGCAGTACTTC
many,TRBV29-1,TRBJ2-3,-,CSVDSDTQYF,TGCAGCGTTGACTCGGATACGCAGTATTTT
many,TRBV6-1,TRBJ2-5,TRBD2,CASSGLAGFQETQYF,TGTGCCAGCAGCGGACTAGCGGGGTTTCAAGAGACCCAGTACTTC
many,TRBV4-3,TRBJ1-2,TRBD1,CASSQETGDYGYTF,TGCGCCAGCAGCCAAGAGACAGGGGACTATGGCTACACCTTC
-,TRBV15,TRBJ1-5,-,CATSRGGTVSNQPQHF,TGTGCCACCAGCAGAGGGGGAACAGTTAGCAATCAGCCCCAGCATTTT
many,TRBV5-6,TRBJ2-7,TRBD1,CASSPPGQGANEQYF,TGTGCCAGCAGCCCACCGGGACAGGGGGCCAACGAGCAGTACTTC
-,TRBV15,TRBJ2-6,TRBD1,CATSRQGDLAGANVLTF,TGTGCCACCAGCAGACAGGGGGATCTTGCTGGGGCCAACGTCCTGACTTTC
few,TRBV23-1,TRBJ2-3,-,CASRRTRQTPPRFWGTDTQYF,TGCGCCAGCAGACGGACACGTCAGACTCCCCCGAGGTTCTGGGGCACAGATACGCAGTATTTT
-,TRBV6-5,TRBJ2-1,TRBD2,CASSYGSGSSYNEQFF,TGTGCCAGCAGTTACGGTAGCGGGTCTTCCTACAATGAGCAGTTCTTC
few,TRBV20-1,TRBJ1-4,-,CSARLVTNEKLFF,TGCAGTGCTAGGCTGGTTACTAATGAAAAACTGTTTTTT
few,TRBV20-1,TRBJ2-7,-,CSARDLRESVEQYF,TGCAGTGCTAGAGATTTACGGGAGTCGGTCGAGCAGTACTTC
-,TRBV19,TRBJ2-7,-,CASSIAARLYEQYF,TGTGCCAGTAGTATTGCAGCAAGGCTCTACGAGCAGTACTTC
-,TRBV6-1,TRBJ2-4,TRBD2,CASSPIAGGNIQYF,TGTGCCAGCAGTCCGATAGCGGGAGGAAACATTCAGTACTTC
many,TRBV6-5,TRBJ2-2,-,CASSWPYTGELFF,TGTGCCAGCAGTTGGCCGTACACCGGGGAGCTGTTTTTT
-,TRBV27,TRBJ2-2,TRBD2,CASSSGLAGGWTGELFF,TGTGCCAGCAGTTCGGGACTAGCGGGGGGTTGGACCGGGGAGCTGTTTTTT
-,TRBV5-5,TRBJ2-7,-,CASSLSTGGEQYF,TGTGCCAGCAGCTTGTCCACTGGGGGAGAGCAGTACTTC
many,TRBV29-1,TRBJ2-7,TRBD2,CSVAAGAGLEQYF,TGCAGCGTTGCCGCGGGAGCCGGGTTGGAGCAGTACTTC
many,TRBV7-9,TRBJ2-7,-,CASSLVGGGHYEQYF,TGTGCCAGCAGCTTAGTAGGTGGGGGTCACTACGAGCAGTACTTC
-,TRBV20-1,TRBJ2-7,TRBD2,CSARDLLARTYEQYF,TGCAGTGCTAGAGATTTACTAGCGAGAACCTACGAGCAGTACTTC
many,TRBV6-4,TRBJ2-1,TRBD2,CASSVAGDSYNEQFF,TGTGCCAGCAGTGTTGCGGGAGACTCCTACAATGAGCAGTTCTTC
many,TRBV28,TRBJ2-3,-,CASSSPGGDTQYF,TGTGCCAGCAGTTCGCCTGGAGGAGATACGCAGTATTTT
many,TRBV25-1,TRBJ2-3,-,CASNGPSTDTQYF,TGTGCCAGCAATGGACCTAGCACAGATACGCAGTATTTT
many,TRBV12-3/TRBV12-4,TRBJ2-3,-,CASKGLDTQYF,TGTGCCAGCAAGGGTTTAGATACGCAGTATTTT
many,TRBV7-9,TRBJ2-7,-,CASSLAGEQYF,TGTGCCAGCAGCTTAGCTGGTGAGCAGTACTTC
-,TRBV11-2,TRBJ2-1,TRBD1,CASSEDRQGAANEQFF,TGTGCCAGCAGCGAAGACAGACAGGGGGCGGCCAATGAGCAGTTCTTC
many,TRBV12-3/TRBV12-4,TRBJ2-1,-,CASSFGTHNEQFF,TGTGCCAGCAGTTTTGGGACCCACAATGAGCAGTTCTTC
many,TRBV10-3,TRBJ1-5,TRBD1,CAIGTGVGQPQHF,TGTGCCATCGGGACAGGGGTTGGCCAGCCCCAGCATTTT
-,TRBV2,TRBJ2-2,-,CARLKPGQNTGELFF,TGTGCCAGACTTAAACCGGGACAAAACACCGGGGAGCTGTTTTTT
-,TRBV7-8,TRBJ2-7,-,CASSSAEYSPYEQYF,TGTGCCAGCAGCTCGGCCGAGTACAGCCCCTACGAGCAGTACTTC